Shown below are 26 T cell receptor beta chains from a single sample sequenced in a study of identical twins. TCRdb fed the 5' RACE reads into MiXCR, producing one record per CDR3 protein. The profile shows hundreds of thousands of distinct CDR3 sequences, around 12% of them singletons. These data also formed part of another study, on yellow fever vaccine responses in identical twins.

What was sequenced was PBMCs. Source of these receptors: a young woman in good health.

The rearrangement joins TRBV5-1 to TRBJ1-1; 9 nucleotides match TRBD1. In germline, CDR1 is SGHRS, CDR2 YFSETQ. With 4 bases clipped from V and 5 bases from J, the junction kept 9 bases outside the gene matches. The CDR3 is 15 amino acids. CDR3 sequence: CASSPLTGGGTEAFF. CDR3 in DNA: TGCGCCAGCAGCCCTTTGACAGGGGGAGGAACTGAAGCTTTCTTT.

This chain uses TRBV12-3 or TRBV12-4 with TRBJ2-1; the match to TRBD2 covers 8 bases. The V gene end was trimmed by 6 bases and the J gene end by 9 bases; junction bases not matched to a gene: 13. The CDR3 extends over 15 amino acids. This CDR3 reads CASRRLAGGYSEQFF. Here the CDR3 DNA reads TGTGCCAGCAGAAGGCTAGCGGGCGGGTATAGTGAGCAGTTCTTC.

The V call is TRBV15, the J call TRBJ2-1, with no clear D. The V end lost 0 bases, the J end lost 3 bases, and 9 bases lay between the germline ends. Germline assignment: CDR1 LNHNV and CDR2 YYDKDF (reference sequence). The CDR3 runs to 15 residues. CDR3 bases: TGTGCCACCAGCAGAGATAGGGCTAACTACAATGAGCAGTTCTTC. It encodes CATSRDRANYNEQFF.

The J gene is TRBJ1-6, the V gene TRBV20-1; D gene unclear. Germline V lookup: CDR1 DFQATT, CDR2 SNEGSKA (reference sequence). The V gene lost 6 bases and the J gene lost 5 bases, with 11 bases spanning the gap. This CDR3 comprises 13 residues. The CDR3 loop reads CSAMGPNNSPLHF. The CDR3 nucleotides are TGCAGTGCAATGGGCCCGAATAATTCACCCCTCCACTTT.

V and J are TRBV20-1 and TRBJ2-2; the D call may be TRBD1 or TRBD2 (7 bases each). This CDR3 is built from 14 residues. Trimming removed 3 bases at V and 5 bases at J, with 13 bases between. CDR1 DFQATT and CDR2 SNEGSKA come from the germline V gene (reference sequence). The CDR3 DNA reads TGCAGTGCTAGTTGGCAGGGGGGGACCGGGGAGCTGTTTTTT. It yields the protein CSASWQGGTGELFF.

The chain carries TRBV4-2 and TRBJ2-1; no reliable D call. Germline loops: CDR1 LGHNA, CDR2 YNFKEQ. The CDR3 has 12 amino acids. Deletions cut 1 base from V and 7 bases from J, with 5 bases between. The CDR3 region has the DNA TGTGCCAGCAGCCAAGGGCTGAATGAGCAGTTCTTC. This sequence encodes CASSQGLNEQFF.

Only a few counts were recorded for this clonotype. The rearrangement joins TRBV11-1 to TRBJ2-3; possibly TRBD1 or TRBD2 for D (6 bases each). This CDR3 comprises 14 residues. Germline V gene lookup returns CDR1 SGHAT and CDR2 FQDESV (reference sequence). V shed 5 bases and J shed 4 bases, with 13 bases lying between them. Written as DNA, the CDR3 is TGTGCCAGCAGCCGAGTAGGGGGGTCAGATACGCAGTATTTT. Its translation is CASSRVGGSDTQYF.

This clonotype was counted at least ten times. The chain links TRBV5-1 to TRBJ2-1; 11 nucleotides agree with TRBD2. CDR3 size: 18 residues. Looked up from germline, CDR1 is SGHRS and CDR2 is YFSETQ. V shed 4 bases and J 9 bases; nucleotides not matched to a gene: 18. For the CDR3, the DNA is TGCGCCAGCAGCCCAGAGGGGGCGACACTAGCGGGAGTTACTGAGCAGTTCTTC. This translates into CASSPEGATLAGVTEQFF.

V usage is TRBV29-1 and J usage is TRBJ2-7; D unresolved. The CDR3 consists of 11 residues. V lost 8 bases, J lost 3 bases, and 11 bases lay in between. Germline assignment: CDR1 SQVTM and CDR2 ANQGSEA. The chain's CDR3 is CSQNRVYEQYV. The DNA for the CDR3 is TGCAGCCAGAACCGGGTCTACGAGCAGTACGTC.

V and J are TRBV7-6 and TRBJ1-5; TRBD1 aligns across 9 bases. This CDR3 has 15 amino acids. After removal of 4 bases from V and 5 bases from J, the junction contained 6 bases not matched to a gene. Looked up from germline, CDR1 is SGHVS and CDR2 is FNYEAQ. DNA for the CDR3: TGTGCCAGCAGCTCCGTCCGGGACAGGGATCAGCCCCAGCATTTT. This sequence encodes CASSSVRDRDQPQHF.

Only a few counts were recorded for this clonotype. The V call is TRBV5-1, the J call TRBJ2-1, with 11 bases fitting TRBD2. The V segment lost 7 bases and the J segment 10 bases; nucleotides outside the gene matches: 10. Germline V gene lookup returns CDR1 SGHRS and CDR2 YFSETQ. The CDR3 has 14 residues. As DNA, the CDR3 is TGCGCCAGCCAAGAAGGACTAGCGGGTGGCGAGCAGTTCTTC. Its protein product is CASQEGLAGGEQFF.

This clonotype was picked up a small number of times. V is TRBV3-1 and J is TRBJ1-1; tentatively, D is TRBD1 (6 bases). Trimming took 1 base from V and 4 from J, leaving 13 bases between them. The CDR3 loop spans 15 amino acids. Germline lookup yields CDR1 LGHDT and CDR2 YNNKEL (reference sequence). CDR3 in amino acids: CASSQGPQGRTEAFF. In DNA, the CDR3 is TGTGCCAGCAGCCAAGGCCCCCAGGGGCGCACTGAAGCTTTCTTT.

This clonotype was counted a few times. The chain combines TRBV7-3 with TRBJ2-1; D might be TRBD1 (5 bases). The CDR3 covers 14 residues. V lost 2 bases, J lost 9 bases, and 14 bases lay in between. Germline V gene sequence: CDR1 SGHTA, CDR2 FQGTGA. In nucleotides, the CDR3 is TGTGCCAGCAGCTTAGGTACTCCTGGGGCTGAGCAGTTCTTC. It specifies CASSLGTPGAEQFF.

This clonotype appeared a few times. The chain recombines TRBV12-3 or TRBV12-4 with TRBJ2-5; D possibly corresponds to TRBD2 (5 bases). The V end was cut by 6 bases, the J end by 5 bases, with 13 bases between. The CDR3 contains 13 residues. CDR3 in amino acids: CASRRVGSETQYF. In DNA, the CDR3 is TGTGCCAGCAGGAGGGTAGGGTCGGAGACCCAGTACTTC.

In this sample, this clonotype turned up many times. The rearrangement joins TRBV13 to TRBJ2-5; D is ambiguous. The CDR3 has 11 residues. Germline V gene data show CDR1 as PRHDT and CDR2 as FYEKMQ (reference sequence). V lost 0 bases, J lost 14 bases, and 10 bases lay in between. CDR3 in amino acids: CASSLGTRSYF. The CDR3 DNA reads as TGTGCCAGCAGCTTAGGCACCCGCTCCTACTTC.

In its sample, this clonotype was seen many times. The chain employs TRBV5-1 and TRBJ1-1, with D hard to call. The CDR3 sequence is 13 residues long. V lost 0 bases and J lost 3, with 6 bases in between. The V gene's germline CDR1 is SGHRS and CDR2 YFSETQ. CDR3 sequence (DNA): TGCGCCAGCAGCTTGGTGGCGGACACTGAAGCTTTCTTT. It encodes CASSLVADTEAFF.

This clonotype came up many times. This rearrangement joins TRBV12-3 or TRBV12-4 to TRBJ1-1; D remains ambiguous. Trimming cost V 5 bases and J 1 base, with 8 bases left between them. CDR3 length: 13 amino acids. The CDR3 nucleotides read TGTGCCAGCAGTCCCATGGCGAACACTGAAGCTTTCTTT. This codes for CASSPMANTEAFF.

This chain's CDR3 is CSVGWEQYF. The CDR3 nucleotides read TGCAGCGTGGGTTGGGAGCAGTACTTC. The gene calls are TRBV29-1 and TRBJ2-7; D uncertain. Deletions cut 6 bases from V and 7 bases from J, with 7 bases between. This CDR3 is 9 amino acids long. Germline V gene data show CDR1 as SQVTM and CDR2 as ANQGSEA.

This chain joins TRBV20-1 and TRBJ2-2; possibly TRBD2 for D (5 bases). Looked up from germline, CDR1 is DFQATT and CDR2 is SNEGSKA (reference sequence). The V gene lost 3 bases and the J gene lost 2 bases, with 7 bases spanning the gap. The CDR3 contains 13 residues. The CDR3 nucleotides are TGCAGTGCTAGTCGGGGAAACACCGGGGAGCTGTTTTTT. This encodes CSASRGNTGELFF.

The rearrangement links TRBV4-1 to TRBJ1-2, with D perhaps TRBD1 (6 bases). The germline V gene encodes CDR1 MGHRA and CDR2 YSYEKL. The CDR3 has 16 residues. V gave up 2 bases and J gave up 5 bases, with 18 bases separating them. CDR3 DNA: TGCGCCAGCAGCCAACCCCGGCGGGGGGCCGGGTATGGCTACACCTTC. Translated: CASSQPRRGAGYGYTF.

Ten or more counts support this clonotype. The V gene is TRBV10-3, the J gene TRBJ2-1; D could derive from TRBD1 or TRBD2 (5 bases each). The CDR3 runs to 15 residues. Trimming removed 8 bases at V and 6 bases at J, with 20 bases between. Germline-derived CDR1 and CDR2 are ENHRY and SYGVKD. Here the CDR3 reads CAIDETGNGGNEQFF. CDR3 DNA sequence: TGTGCCATCGATGAGACCGGGAATGGGGGCAATGAGCAGTTCTTC.

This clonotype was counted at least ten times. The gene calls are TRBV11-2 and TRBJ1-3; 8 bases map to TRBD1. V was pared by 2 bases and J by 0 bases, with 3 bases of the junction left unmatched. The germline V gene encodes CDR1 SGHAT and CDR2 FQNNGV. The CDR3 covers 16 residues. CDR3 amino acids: CASSLTGGLSGNTIYF. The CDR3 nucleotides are TGTGCCAGCAGCTTAACAGGGGGACTCTCTGGAAACACCATATATTTT.

The CDR3 loop is CASSFGLAGGRWQFF. CDR3 DNA: TGTGCCAGCAGCTTCGGACTAGCGGGGGGGCGGTGGCAGTTCTTC. This chain joins TRBV5-8 and TRBJ2-1; 15 bases agree with TRBD2. The CDR3 contains 15 residues. Germline trimming cut 2 bases from V and 12 bases from J; bases unmatched to any gene: 6. Germline CDR1 reads SGHTS; CDR2 reads YDEGEE.

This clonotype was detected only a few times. The CDR3 protein is CASRRGGDSHYEQYF. The CDR3, as DNA: TGTGCCAGCAGGCGGGGGGGGGACAGTCACTACGAGCAGTACTTC. The J gene is TRBJ2-7, the V gene TRBV7-9; 9 bases line up with TRBD2. With V trimmed by 6 bases and J by 3 bases, 9 bases remained unmatched. This CDR3 contains 15 residues. Germline loops: CDR1 SEHNR, CDR2 FQNEAQ (reference sequence). Combining the CDR3 with reference TRBV7-9 and TRBJ2-7 gives the whole variable domain DTGVSQNPRHKITKRGQNVTFRCDPISEHNRLYWYRQTLGQGPEFLTYFQNEAQLEKSRLLSDRFSAERPKGSFSTLEIQRTEQGDSAMYLCASRRGGDSHYEQYFGPGTRLTVT.

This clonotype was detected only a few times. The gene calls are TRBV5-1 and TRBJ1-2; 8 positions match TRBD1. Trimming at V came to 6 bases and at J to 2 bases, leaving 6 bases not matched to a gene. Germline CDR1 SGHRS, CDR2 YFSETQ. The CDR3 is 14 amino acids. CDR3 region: CASKLTGENYGYTF. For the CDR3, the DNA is TGCGCCAGCAAGTTGACAGGGGAAAACTATGGCTACACCTTC.

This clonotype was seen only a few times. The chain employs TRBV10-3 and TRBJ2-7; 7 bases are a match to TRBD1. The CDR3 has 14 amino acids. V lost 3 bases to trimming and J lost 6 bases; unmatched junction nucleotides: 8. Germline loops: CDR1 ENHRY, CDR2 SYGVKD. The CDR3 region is CAISDTYPGGEQYF. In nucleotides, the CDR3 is TGTGCCATCAGTGACACTTACCCAGGGGGCGAGCAGTACTTC.